Below are 30 T cell receptor beta chains sequenced from a single sample in a study of blood T cell repertoires in COVID-19. Generated by immunoSEQ multiplex PCR, the TCRdb table keeps only in-frame clones and is missing some. This table holds more than 400,000 clones, roughly 85% found once. The sequencing sample was made of peripheral blood. Receptors were obtained from a human donor in a cohort sampled during active COVID-19.

The chain has TRBV9 and TRBJ1-2, with TRBD1 as a possible D gene (6 bases). CDR1 SGDLS and CDR2 YYNGEE come from the germline V gene. This CDR3 region has 14 residues. V gave up 0 bases and J gave up 7 bases, with 13 bases separating them. This CDR3 is CASSVDTGQGGYTF. CDR3 nucleotide sequence: TGTGCCAGCAGCGTAGATACAGGGCAGGGTGGCTACACCTTC.

In its sample, this clone was seen once. The sample holds other DNA sequences that translate to the same CDR3. The chain recombines TRBV7-2 with TRBJ2-7; 8 bases line up with TRBD1. Germline CDR1 is SGHTA and CDR2 is FQGNSA. This CDR3 contains 16 residues. V lost 4 bases to trimming and J lost 1 base; unmatched junction nucleotides: 9. The CDR3 region is CASSSRTGFSSYEQYF. The CDR3 DNA is TGTGCCAGCAGCTCCCGGACAGGGTTTTCATCCTACGAGCAGTACTTC.

J is TRBJ2-5 and V is TRBV18; D remains unclear. The germline V and J ends were trimmed by 2 bases and 1 base, with 8 bases remaining between them. Germline V gene sequence: CDR1 KGHSH, CDR2 LQKENI. This CDR3 comprises 14 residues. CDR3 region: CASSPVLGQETQYF. The CDR3 bases are TGTGCCAGCTCACCAGTTCTAGGCCAAGAGACCCAGTACTTC.

This chain uses TRBV6-1 with TRBJ2-1, with TRBD2 as a possible D gene (6 bases). The CDR3 is 16 residues long. Germline V gene lookup returns CDR1 MNHNS and CDR2 SASEGT. V was cut by 2 bases and J by 8 bases, with 19 bases left in between. Here the CDR3 reads CASSEPRPGLAHEQFF. In DNA form, the CDR3 reads TGTGCCAGCAGTGAACCCCGACCCGGCCTAGCGCATGAGCAGTTCTTC.

CDR3 loop: CASSLEREDAFF. The CDR3 nucleotides read TGTGCCAGCAGCTTAGAAAGGGAGGACGCTTTCTTT. The chain couples TRBV11-2 to TRBJ1-1; no reliable D call. This CDR3 is built from 12 residues. Germline values: CDR1 SGHAT, CDR2 FQNNGV. The V gene lost 0 bases and the J gene lost 11 bases, with 10 bases spanning the gap.

The gene calls are TRBV19 and TRBJ1-1; no firm D call. V lost 3 bases, J lost 0 bases, and 17 bases lay in between. CDR3 size: 17 residues. Germline CDR1 LNHDA, CDR2 SQIVND (reference sequence). CDR3 coding DNA: TGTGCCAGTAGTATTCGACGGACTACTATAATGAACACTGAAGCTTTCTTT. Encoded protein: CASSIRRTTIMNTEAFF.

The J gene is TRBJ2-1, the V gene TRBV14; D remains unclear. The V gene lost 3 bases and the J gene lost 1 base, with 10 bases spanning the gap. Germline V gene sequence: CDR1 SGHDN, CDR2 FVKESK. CDR3 length: 15 amino acids. The CDR3 here is CASSQLRLSYNEQFF. CDR3 bases: TGTGCCAGCAGCCAGCTACGGTTATCCTACAATGAGCAGTTCTTC.

This clone was counted between two and nine times. The J gene is TRBJ2-7, the V gene TRBV19; perhaps TRBD2 as D (5 bases). Trimming shortened V by 6 bases and J by 2 bases, and 14 bases separated the two germline ends. This CDR3 spans 14 amino acids. In germline, CDR1 is LNHDA, CDR2 SQIVND (reference sequence). In nucleotides, the CDR3 is TGTGCCAGTAGCCCACGAACGGAGGCCTACGAGCAGTACTTC. Encoded protein: CASSPRTEAYEQYF.

This chain connects TRBV10-3 to TRBJ2-3, with TRBD1 identical over 8 bases. There are 15 residues in the CDR3. V was pared by 11 bases and J by 4 bases, with 14 bases of the junction left unmatched. Germline V gene sequence: CDR1 ENHRY, CDR2 SYGVKD. The CDR3 reads CASVVGQGGADTQYF. DNA of the CDR3: TGTGCCTCCGTCGTAGGACAGGGTGGAGCAGATACGCAGTATTTT.

V usage is TRBV6-5 and J usage is TRBJ2-1; D may be TRBD1 (6 bases). In germline, CDR1 is MNHEY, CDR2 SVGAGI. The CDR3 runs 16 residues. With 2 bases removed from V and 10 bases from J, the gap between germline ends came to 21 bases. The CDR3 DNA sequence: TGTGCCAGCAGTTACATACTCAGGGGTCGTCTTGGAGAGCAGTTCTTC. Translating it yields CASSYILRGRLGEQFF.

The V gene is TRBV9, the J gene TRBJ1-2; possibly TRBD1 for D (5 bases). Germline CDR1 and CDR2: SGDLS and YYNGEE. The V end lost 0 bases, the J end lost 4 bases, and 16 bases lay between the germline ends. The CDR3 loop spans 16 amino acids. Here the CDR3 DNA reads TGTGCCAGCAGCGTAGTTCCGGGGGGAGACATCTATGGCTACACCTTC. Amino acid sequence: CASSVVPGGDIYGYTF.

The chain links TRBV3-1 (or the pseudogene TRBV3-2) to TRBJ1-2; no firm D call. This CDR3 is 14 amino acids long. Trimming left V 2 bases short and J 4 bases short, with 11 bases between. The germline CDR1 and CDR2 sequences are LGHDT and YNNKEL (reference sequence). The CDR3 loop reads CASSQSEGGYGYTF. CDR3 nucleotide sequence: TGTGCCAGCAGCCAATCCGAGGGTGGCTATGGCTACACCTTC.

The rearrangement uses TRBV19 and TRBJ2-1, with 8 positions matching TRBD1. In germline, CDR1 is LNHDA, CDR2 SQIVND (reference sequence). The CDR3 totals 13 residues. V lost 8 bases, J lost 5 bases, and 5 bases stayed unmatched. The CDR3 DNA sequence: TGTGCCAGTGGAAACAGGGGGGACAATGAGCAGTTCTTC. Protein product: CASGNRGDNEQFF.

The V call is TRBV30, the J call TRBJ1-6, with 9 bases that match TRBD1. The CDR3 runs 15 residues. The germline V gene encodes CDR1 GTSNPN and CDR2 SVGIG (reference sequence). V gave up 4 bases and J gave up 10 bases; unmatched junction bases: 11. The CDR3 reads CAWTSPGTGNSPLHF. The DNA for the CDR3 is TGTGCCTGGACCTCCCCCGGGACAGGGAACTCACCCCTCCACTTT.

J is TRBJ2-1 and V is TRBV7-8; 8 nucleotides align to TRBD2. The junction had 4 bases not matched to a gene; V was cut back by 1 base and J by 5 bases. Germline CDR1 and CDR2: SGHVS and FQNEAQ. The CDR3 runs to 15 residues. The CDR3, as DNA: TGTGCCAGCAGCTTAGAAGCGGGAGTAGACAATGAGCAGTTCTTC. This translates into CASSLEAGVDNEQFF.

This clone was seen once. The CDR3 bases are TGTGCCAGCAGCTATCAAGCGGATACACGCACAGATACGCAGTATTTT. Residues: CASSYQADTRTDTQYF. The chain is built from TRBV7-2 and TRBJ2-3, with D possibly TRBD2 on 5 matching bases. The germline V and J ends were trimmed by 4 bases and 1 base, with 15 bases remaining between them. This CDR3 is built from 16 residues. Per the germline V gene, CDR1 is SGHTA and CDR2 is FQGNSA. Combining the CDR3 with reference TRBV7-2 and TRBJ2-3 gives the whole variable domain GAGVSQSPSNKVTEKGKDVELRCDPISGHTALYWYRQSLGQGLEFLIYFQGNSAPDKSGLPSDRFSAERTGGSVSTLTIQRTQQEDSAVYLCASSYQADTRTDTQYFGPGTRLTVL.

The V and J genes are TRBV29-1 and TRBJ1-1, with 7 bases lining up with TRBD1. The CDR3 runs 13 residues. Germline V lookup: CDR1 SQVTM, CDR2 ANQGSEA. V trimming: 7 bases; J trimming: 3 bases; junction bases outside the gene matches: 8. CDR3 in amino acids: CSARDSFHTEAFF. The CDR3 nucleotides are TGCAGCGCCAGGGACAGTTTTCACACTGAAGCTTTCTTT.

This chain joins TRBV5-4 and TRBJ2-7; 8 bases align to TRBD2. After removal of 3 bases from V and 2 bases from J, the junction contained 4 bases not matched to a gene. CDR3 length: 14 amino acids. CDR1 SGHNT and CDR2 YYREEE come from the germline V gene (reference sequence). The CDR3 DNA reads as TGTGCCAGCAGCTCAGCGGGAGCCGCCTACGAGCAGTACTTC. Protein sequence: CASSSAGAAYEQYF.

This clone occurred once. The chain combines TRBV11-2 with TRBJ1-1; TRBD1 is a possible D gene (5 bases). This CDR3 is 14 amino acids long. The V end lost 5 bases, the J end lost 1 base, and 11 bases lay between the germline ends. The germline V gene has CDR1 SGHAT and CDR2 FQNNGV. CDR3 loop: CASSRGGGNTEAFF. CDR3 DNA: TGTGCCAGCAGCCGCGGGGGAGGGAACACTGAAGCTTTCTTT.

The chain recombines TRBV5-1 with TRBJ2-3, with TRBD2 identical over 13 bases. Trimming at V came to 0 bases and at J to 6 bases, leaving 16 bases not matched to a gene. Per germline, CDR1 SGHRS and CDR2 YFSETQ. The CDR3 length is 20 residues. CDR3 in amino acids: CASSLAGTSGALSTIDTQYF. DNA for the CDR3: TGCGCCAGCAGCTTGGCCGGGACTAGCGGGGCCCTCTCCACCATCGATACGCAGTATTTT.

The chain has TRBV4-1 and TRBJ1-5; D is unresolved. Germline V gene lookup returns CDR1 MGHRA and CDR2 YSYEKL. V dropped 0 bases and J dropped 4 bases, with 7 bases sitting between them. CDR3 length: 14 amino acids. The CDR3 nucleotides are TGCGCCAGCAGCCAAGATCACTCAAATCAGCCCCAGCATTTT. The encoded protein is CASSQDHSNQPQHF.

V usage is TRBV7-9 and J usage is TRBJ2-1; 14 bases agree with TRBD2. This CDR3 is 17 amino acids long. The germline V gene has CDR1 SEHNR and CDR2 FQNEAQ (reference sequence). The J segment lost 3 bases and the V segment lost 4 bases, leaving 5 bases of the junction unmatched. The CDR3 sequence is CASSSLGTSGSYNEQFF. The CDR3 region has the DNA TGTGCCAGCAGCTCGCTTGGGACTAGCGGGAGCTACAATGAGCAGTTCTTC.

The chain uses TRBV27 and TRBJ2-1, with 9 bases that match TRBD2. J gave up 6 bases and V 2 bases, and 5 bases lay outside the gene matches. The CDR3 spans 15 residues. Germline V gene sequence: CDR1 MNHEY, CDR2 SMNVEV (reference sequence). The CDR3 protein is CASSLMGTSRNEQFF. As DNA, the CDR3 is TGTGCCAGCAGTTTAATGGGGACTAGCCGCAATGAGCAGTTCTTC.

V is TRBV7-2 and J is TRBJ2-1; 13 nucleotides align to TRBD2. The CDR3 length is 14 residues. J was trimmed by 8 bases and V by 3 bases; bases with no gene match: 1. Germline V gene sequence: CDR1 SGHTA, CDR2 FQGNSA. CDR3: CASSFGLAGDEQFF. CDR3 DNA sequence: TGTGCCAGCAGCTTCGGACTAGCGGGAGATGAGCAGTTCTTC. Full variable domain (missing parts from reference TRBV7-2 and TRBJ2-1): GAGVSQSPSNKVTEKGKDVELRCDPISGHTALYWYRQSLGQGLEFLIYFQGNSAPDKSGLPSDRFSAERTGGSVSTLTIQRTQQEDSAVYLCASSFGLAGDEQFFGPGTRLTVL.

The rearrangement uses TRBV6-2 or TRBV6-3 and TRBJ2-7; 12 bases align to TRBD2. Germline V lookup: CDR1 MNHEY, CDR2 SVGEGT. V trimming: 2 bases; J trimming: 3 bases; junction bases outside the gene matches: 17. The CDR3 spans 20 residues. The CDR3 DNA is TGTGCCAGCAGTTACAAGGGTGGCAGAGGACTAGCGGGATGGGGCTACGAGCAGTACTTC. Amino acid sequence: CASSYKGGRGLAGWGYEQYF.

The chain has TRBV7-8 and TRBJ2-2; 7 nucleotides align to TRBD1. The J segment lost 0 bases and the V segment lost 5 bases, leaving 9 bases of the junction unmatched. The length of the CDR3 is 17 residues. CDR1 and CDR2 (germline): SGHVS, FQNEAQ. In nucleotides, the CDR3 is TGTGCCAGCAGCAGGAAGACAGGGACAACGAACACCGGGGAGCTGTTTTTT. Translated, it gives CASSRKTGTTNTGELFF.

The chain links TRBV6-2 or TRBV6-3 to TRBJ2-7; 9 bases map to TRBD1. V was clipped by 3 bases and J by 5 bases; unmatched bases: 14. The CDR3 is made up of 17 amino acids. Germline values: CDR1 MNHEY, CDR2 SVGEGT. In DNA form, the CDR3 reads TGTGCCAGCAGTTATTTTCTACGGACAGGGGTCTTCGACGAGCAGTACTTC. This encodes CASSYFLRTGVFDEQYF.

The chain joins TRBV30 to TRBJ2-7, with D hard to call. This CDR3 region has 12 residues. Trimming shortened V by 5 bases and J by 1 base, and 9 bases separated the two germline ends. The germline gives CDR1 GTSNPN, CDR2 SVGIG (reference sequence). The CDR3 nucleotides are TGTGCCTGGGGGAACTATTCCTACGAGCAGTACTTC. Translation gives CAWGNYSYEQYF.

V gene TRBV6-6 combines with J gene TRBJ2-7, with TRBD2 as a possible D gene (6 bases). CDR3 length: 14 residues. Germline CDR1 is MNHNY and CDR2 is SVGAGI (reference sequence). V lost 2 bases to trimming and J lost 6 bases, with 14 bases between them. The CDR3 loop reads CASSYAAISGEQYF. In nucleotides, the CDR3 is TGTGCCAGCAGTTACGCGGCCATTAGCGGCGAGCAGTACTTC.

This clone was observed once. The V gene is TRBV11-3, the J gene TRBJ2-5, with 12 nucleotides matching TRBD1. Germline assignment: CDR1 SGHNT and CDR2 YENEEA. V shed 5 bases, J shed 0 bases, and the junction held 10 bases outside the gene matches. This CDR3 is built from 18 residues. The CDR3 DNA reads TGTGCCAGCAGCCAGGGACAGGGGGCCTTATCGTACCAAGAGACCCAGTACTTC. Protein: CASSQGQGALSYQETQYF.